This TCR beta chain comes out of a study of CD8+CD57+ T cells in acquired aplastic anemia. Germline V gene lookup returns CDR1 SGHRS and CDR2 YFSETQ. Deletions cut 4 bases from V and 2 bases from J, with 10 bases between. The CDR3 totals 13 residues. Before being chosen for sequencing, patients had shown CD8+CD57+ cell expansion by flow cytometry. Both TCR beta VDJ combination and CDR3 sequence profiling were carried out. Genomic DNA was the template for this profiling. TCRdb analysed the reads with MiXCR anew, one entry per CDR3 protein. The data hold 450,000 to 550,000 distinct CDR3 sequences, with under 40% observed a single time. This clonotype was found a few times.

Sequences were obtained from sorted CD4+, CD8+, or CD8+CD57+ T cells (not recorded which) from PBMCs. The V and J genes are TRBV5-1 and TRBJ2-7; possibly TRBD1 for D (6 bases). The receptor was derived from a human donor with aplastic anemia. The CDR3 here is CASSQGGPYEQYF. The CDR3 DNA reads TGCGCCAGCAGCCAAGGGGGTCCCTACGAGCAGTACTTC.